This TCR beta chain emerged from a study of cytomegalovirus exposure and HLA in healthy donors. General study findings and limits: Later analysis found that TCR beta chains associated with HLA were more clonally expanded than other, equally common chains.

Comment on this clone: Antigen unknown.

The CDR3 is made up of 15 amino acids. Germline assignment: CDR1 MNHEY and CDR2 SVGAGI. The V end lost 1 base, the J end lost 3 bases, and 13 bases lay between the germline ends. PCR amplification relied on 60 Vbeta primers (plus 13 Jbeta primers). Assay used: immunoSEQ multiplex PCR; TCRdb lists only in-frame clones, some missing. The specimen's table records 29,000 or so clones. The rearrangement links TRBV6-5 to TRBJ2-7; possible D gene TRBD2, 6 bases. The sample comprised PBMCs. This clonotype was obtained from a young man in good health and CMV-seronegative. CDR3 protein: CASSYLPEGLYEQYF. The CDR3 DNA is TGTGCCAGCAGTTACTTACCGGAGGGCCTCTACGAGCAGTACTTC.